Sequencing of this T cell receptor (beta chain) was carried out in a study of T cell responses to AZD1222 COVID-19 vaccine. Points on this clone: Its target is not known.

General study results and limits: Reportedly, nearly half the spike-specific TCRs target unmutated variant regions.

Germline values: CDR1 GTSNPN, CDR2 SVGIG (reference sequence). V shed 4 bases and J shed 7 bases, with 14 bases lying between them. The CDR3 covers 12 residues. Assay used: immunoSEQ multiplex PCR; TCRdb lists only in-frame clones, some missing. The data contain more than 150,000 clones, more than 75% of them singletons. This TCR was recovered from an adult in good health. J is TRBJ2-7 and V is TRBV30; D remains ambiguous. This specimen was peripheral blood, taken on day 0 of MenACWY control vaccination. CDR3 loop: CAWKSGIREQYF. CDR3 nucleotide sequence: TGTGCCTGGAAAAGTGGCATTCGGGAGCAGTACTTC.